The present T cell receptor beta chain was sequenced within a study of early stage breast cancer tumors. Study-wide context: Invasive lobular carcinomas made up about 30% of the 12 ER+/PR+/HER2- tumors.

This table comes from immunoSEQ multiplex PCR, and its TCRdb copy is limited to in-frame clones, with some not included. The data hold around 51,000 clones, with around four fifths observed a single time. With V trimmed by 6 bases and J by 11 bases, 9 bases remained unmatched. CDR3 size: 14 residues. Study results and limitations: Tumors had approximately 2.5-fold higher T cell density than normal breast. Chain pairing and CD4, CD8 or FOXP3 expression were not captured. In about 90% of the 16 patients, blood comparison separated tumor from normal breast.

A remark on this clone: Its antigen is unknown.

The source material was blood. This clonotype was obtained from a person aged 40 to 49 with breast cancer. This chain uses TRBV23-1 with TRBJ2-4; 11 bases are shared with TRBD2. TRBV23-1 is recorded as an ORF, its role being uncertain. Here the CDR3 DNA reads TGCGCCAGCAGCCAGACTAGCGGGATGGGTGTTCAGTACTTC. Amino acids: CASSQTSGMGVQYF.